This is a list of T cell receptor beta chains from one sample in a study of CD8 T cells in Susac syndrome. MiXCR was run by TCRdb on the immunoSEQ multiplex PCR reads, yielding one entry per CDR3 protein. The sample has approximately 300,000 distinct CDR3 sequences, roughly 90% seen once. The material sequenced was CD8+ T cells from PBMCs. Receptor source: a human donor with multiple sclerosis. Each CDR3 is given with its conserved first and last residue. The order of the fields is clone size, J gene, V gene, D gene, CDR3 DNA, CDR3 protein. D genes are given only for firm matches. Size values are once, few and many counts, or a class for expanded clones, and some rows have none.

abundance: NA
j_gene: TRBJ2-2
v_gene: TRBV7-2
d_gene: NA
CDR3nt: TGTGCCAGCAGCCTAGTTGGGGTCCCCGGGGAGCTGTTTTTT
CDR3aa: CASSLVGVPGELFF

abundance: NA
j_gene: TRBJ2-7
v_gene: TRBV6-5
d_gene: NA
CDR3nt: TGTGCCAGCAGTTTCACGGCCAATTCTTACGAGCAGTACTTC
CDR3aa: CASSFTANSYEQYF

abundance: NA
j_gene: TRBJ2-1
v_gene: TRBV2
d_gene: TRBD1
CDR3nt: TGTGCCAGCAGTGGTGGACAGGGGGCGTTAAATGAGCAGTTCTTC
CDR3aa: CASSGGQGALNEQFF

abundance: NA
j_gene: TRBJ1-5
v_gene: TRBV19
d_gene: NA
CDR3nt: TGTGCCAGTAGTATAGCGACGTATCAGCCCCAGCATTTT
CDR3aa: CASSIATYQPQHF

abundance: NA
j_gene: TRBJ1-4
v_gene: TRBV6-6
d_gene: NA
CDR3nt: TGTGCCAGCAGTATGACAGAAAGTGAAAAACTGTTTTTT
CDR3aa: CASSMTESEKLFF

abundance: few
j_gene: TRBJ2-7
v_gene: TRBV6-2/TRBV6-3
d_gene: NA
CDR3nt: TGTGCCAGCAGTTACGTAGGGATTGAGCAGTACTTC
CDR3aa: CASSYVGIEQYF

abundance: few
j_gene: TRBJ1-1
v_gene: TRBV7-8
d_gene: NA
CDR3nt: TGTGCCAGCAGCGACGGCACTGAAGCTTTCTTT
CDR3aa: CASSDGTEAFF

abundance: NA
j_gene: TRBJ1-3
v_gene: TRBV7-8
d_gene: TRBD1
CDR3nt: TGTGCCAGCAGCCGGAACAGGGGTTCAGGAAACACCATATATTTT
CDR3aa: CASSRNRGSGNTIYF

abundance: NA
j_gene: TRBJ2-3
v_gene: TRBV9
d_gene: NA
CDR3nt: TGTGCCAGCAGCGTAAGTGGGGGATTGGATACGCAGTATTTT
CDR3aa: CASSVSGGLDTQYF

abundance: NA
j_gene: TRBJ2-1
v_gene: TRBV7-9
d_gene: NA
CDR3nt: TGTGCCAGCAGCTTGCTAAGCGGAGCAAGCTCCTACAATGAGCAGTTCTTC
CDR3aa: CASSLLSGASSYNEQFF

abundance: NA
j_gene: TRBJ2-7
v_gene: TRBV5-4
d_gene: TRBD1
CDR3nt: TGTGCCAGCAGCTACGGACAGGTTGAGCAGTACTTC
CDR3aa: CASSYGQVEQYF

abundance: few
j_gene: TRBJ2-1
v_gene: TRBV7-9
d_gene: NA
CDR3nt: TGTGCCAGCAGCTACCGGGACAAACAAGCCCGGTACAGTGAGCAGTTCTTC
CDR3aa: CASSYRDKQARYSEQFF

abundance: NA
j_gene: TRBJ2-1
v_gene: TRBV29-1
d_gene: TRBD2
CDR3nt: TGCAGCGTTGATTTGAGCGGGAGGGCCAGGGATGAGCAGTTCTTC
CDR3aa: CSVDLSGRARDEQFF

abundance: NA
j_gene: TRBJ2-1
v_gene: TRBV9
d_gene: TRBD2
CDR3nt: TGTGCCAGCAATGCGGGAGTGCGGAGTGAGCAGTTCTTC
CDR3aa: CASNAGVRSEQFF

abundance: NA
j_gene: TRBJ2-1
v_gene: TRBV10-3
d_gene: TRBD1
CDR3nt: TGTGCCATCCAACCGGGACAGGGGGTGAGTGAGCAGTTCTTC
CDR3aa: CAIQPGQGVSEQFF

abundance: NA
j_gene: TRBJ2-7
v_gene: TRBV27
d_gene: TRBD2
CDR3nt: TGTGCCAGCAGGACACTAGCGGGAGATCGGCCCTACGAGCAGTACTTC
CDR3aa: CASRTLAGDRPYEQYF

abundance: once
j_gene: TRBJ1-3
v_gene: TRBV11-2
d_gene: NA
CDR3nt: TGTGCCAGCAGCCATGACGGAAACTCTGGAAACACCATATATTTT
CDR3aa: CASSHDGNSGNTIYF

abundance: NA
j_gene: TRBJ2-4
v_gene: TRBV7-2
d_gene: NA
CDR3nt: TGTGCCAGCAGCTTAGGAATCCCGATATTAGCCAAAAACATTCAGTACTTC
CDR3aa: CASSLGIPILAKNIQYF

abundance: NA
j_gene: TRBJ1-4
v_gene: TRBV30
d_gene: NA
CDR3nt: TGTGCCTGGACCGGAGCCCCTAATGAAAAACTGTTTTTT
CDR3aa: CAWTGAPNEKLFF

abundance: NA
j_gene: TRBJ2-7
v_gene: TRBV28
d_gene: NA
CDR3nt: TGTGCCAGCAGTTACCGGGGGCCAACTTACGAGCAGTACTTC
CDR3aa: CASSYRGPTYEQYF